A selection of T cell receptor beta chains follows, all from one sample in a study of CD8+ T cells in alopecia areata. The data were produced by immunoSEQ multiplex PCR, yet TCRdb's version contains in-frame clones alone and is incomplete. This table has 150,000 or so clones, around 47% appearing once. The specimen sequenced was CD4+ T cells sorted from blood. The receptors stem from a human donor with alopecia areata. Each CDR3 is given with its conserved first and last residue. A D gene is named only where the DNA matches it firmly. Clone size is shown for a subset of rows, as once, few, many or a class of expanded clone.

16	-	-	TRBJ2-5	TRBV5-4	TGTGCCAGCAGCTTGGGGGAGACAGGAGACCAAGAGACCCAGTACTTC	CASSLGETGDQETQYF
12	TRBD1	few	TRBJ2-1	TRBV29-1	TGCAGCGTCGGACAGGGAAGGAATGAGCAGTTCTTC	CSVGQGRNEQFF
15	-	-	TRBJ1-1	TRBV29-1	TGCAGCGTTGAACGTAGTTGGGGGATGAACACTGAAGCTTTCTTT	CSVERSWGMNTEAFF
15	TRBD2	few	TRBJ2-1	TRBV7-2	TGTGCCAGCAGCTTTAGTAGCGGGGGGTCTACAAGGCAGTTCTTC	CASSFSSGGSTRQFF
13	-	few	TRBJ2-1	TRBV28	TGTGCCAGCAGTTTGGGGGCCTACAATGAGCAGTTCTTC	CASSLGAYNEQFF
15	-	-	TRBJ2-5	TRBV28	TGTGCCAGCACCCCCGCCGGGGGGCCGGGAGAGACCCAGTACTTC	CASTPAGGPGETQYF
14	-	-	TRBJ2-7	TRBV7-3	TGTGCCAGCAGCTTCCAGGGTGGGTCCTACGAGCAGTACTTC	CASSFQGGSYEQYF
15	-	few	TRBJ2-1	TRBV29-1	TGCAGCGTTACAGGGAGGGGCGGGGGATACAATGAGCAGTTCTTC	CSVTGRGGGYNEQFF
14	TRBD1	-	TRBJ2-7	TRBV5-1	TGCGCCAGCAGCTGGGGGGACAGGGCCTACGAGCAGTACTTC	CASSWGDRAYEQYF
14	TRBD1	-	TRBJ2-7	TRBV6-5	TGTGCCAGCAGTAAGGGACAGGGGGCCTACGAGCAGTACTTC	CASSKGQGAYEQYF
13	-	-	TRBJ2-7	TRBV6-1	TGTGCCAGCAGTCCCCGACGGGGCTACGAGCAGTACTTC	CASSPRRGYEQYF
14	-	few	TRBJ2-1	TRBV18	TGTGCCAGCTCACCCCAGGGTGCCTACAATGAGCAGTTCTTC	CASSPQGAYNEQFF
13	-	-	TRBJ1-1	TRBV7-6	TGTGCCAGCAGCCTGGGACAGAACACTGAAGCTTTCTTT	CASSLGQNTEAFF
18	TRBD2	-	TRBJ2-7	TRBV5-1	TGCGCCAGCAGCTTGACCCAACTAGCGGGAGTACAAAACTACGAGCAGTACTTC	CASSLTQLAGVQNYEQYF
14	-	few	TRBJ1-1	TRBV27	TGTGCCAGCAGTTCCATGGACGTAGACACTGAAGCTTTCTTT	CASSSMDVDTEAFF
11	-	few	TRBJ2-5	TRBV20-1	TGCAGTGCTACTATTGAAGAGACCCAGTACTTC	CSATIEETQYF
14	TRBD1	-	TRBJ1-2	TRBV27	TGTGCCACCTACGGCCGGACAGGGAGACTTGGCTACACCTTC	CATYGRTGRLGYTF
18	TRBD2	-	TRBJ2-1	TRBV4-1	TGCGCCAGCAGCCAAGCCAGCGGGAGAGTAAGTCGGTCAGCTGAGCAGTTCTTC	CASSQASGRVSRSAEQFF
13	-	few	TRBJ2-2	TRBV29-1	TGCAGCGTTAACCGACTCAACACCGGGGAGCTGTTTTTT	CSVNRLNTGELFF
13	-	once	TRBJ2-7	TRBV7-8	TGTGCCAGCGGCCGACGGGTTGTCAACGAGCAGTACTTC	CASGRRVVNEQYF
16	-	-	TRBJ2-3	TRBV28	TGTGCCAGCAGTTTAAGTCGGTTGCCCAGCACAGATACGCAGTATTTT	CASSLSRLPSTDTQYF
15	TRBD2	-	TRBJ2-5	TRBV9	TGTGCCAGCAGCGAGGACGGGAGGGCCTGGGAGACCCAGTACTTC	CASSEDGRAWETQYF
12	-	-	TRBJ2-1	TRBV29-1	TGCAGCGTTGAGCTCTTAGGTTCCGAGCAGTTCTTC	CSVELLGSEQFF
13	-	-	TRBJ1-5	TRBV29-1	TGCAGCGTTGCCTTGGGGGCTGGGCAGCCCCAGCATTTT	CSVALGAGQPQHF
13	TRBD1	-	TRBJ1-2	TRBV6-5	TGTGCCAGCCGACGGAGGGGGCGGGATGGCTACACCTTC	CASRRRGRDGYTF
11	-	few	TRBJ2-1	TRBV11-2	TGTGCCAGCAGCTTAGGCCATGAGCAGTTCTTC	CASSLGHEQFF
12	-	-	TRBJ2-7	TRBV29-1	TGCAGCGTTGTGGAGGGCCAATACGAGCAGTACTTC	CSVVEGQYEQYF
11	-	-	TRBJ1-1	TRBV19	TGTGCCAGTAAGAAAGGGACAGAAGCTTTCTTT	CASKKGTEAFF
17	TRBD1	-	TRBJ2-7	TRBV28	TGTGCCAGCAGGGGAAGGGCCCGGGACAGGGAGACCAACGAGCAGTACTTC	CASRGRARDRETNEQYF
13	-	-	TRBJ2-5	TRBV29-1	TGCAGCGTCGCCCCTGACAGGATCGAGACCCAGTACTTC	CSVAPDRIETQYF
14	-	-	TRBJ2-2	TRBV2	TGTGCCAGCAGTGACGTTGGGAACACCGGGGAGCTGTTTTTT	CASSDVGNTGELFF
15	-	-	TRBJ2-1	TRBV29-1	TGCAGCGTTGAAGGCTGGCGGGTGATGAACAATGAGCAGTTCTTC	CSVEGWRVMNNEQFF
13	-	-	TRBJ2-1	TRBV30	TGTGCCCAGGCGGCTAGCCTTTACAATGAGCAGTTCTTC	CAQAASLYNEQFF
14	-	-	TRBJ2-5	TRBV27	TGTGCCAGCAGTCCGACAGGATTTCGGGAGACCCAGTACTTC	CASSPTGFRETQYF
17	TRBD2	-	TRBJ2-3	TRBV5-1	TGCGCCAGCAGCTTGGGGCGAGCGGGAGTAGTTCGAGATACGCAGTATTTT	CASSLGRAGVVRDTQYF